Listed below are T cell receptor beta chains from one sample, sequenced in a study of a mutant IDH1 vaccine in newly diagnosed glioma. Generated by immunoSEQ multiplex PCR, the TCRdb table keeps only in-frame clones and is missing some. Here the sample spans tens of thousands of clones, under 85% being singletons. These TCRs' antigens remain unknown. This specimen consisted of PBMCs, obtained from a glioma patient whose treatment included an IDH1 peptide vaccine. Receptors were obtained from a man between 45 and 60 years old with glioma. The CDR3 runs from the conserved cysteine through the conserved F or W. Each record gives: V gene, CDR3 protein.

TRBV6-1,CASSFWGQPQHF
TRBV30,CAWSRGTEAFF
TRBV4-2,CASSQDWQGGQNEKLFF
TRBV19,CASSIVVDSPLHF
TRBV2,CASSEKSTYEQYF
TRBV5-1,CASSLEEGRNTGELFF
TRBV19,CASSTLAGAPETQYF
TRBV19,CASSYEGSWNYGYTF
TRBV30,CAWTPPQGDPNYGYTF
TRBV10-3,CAIKAGGDLDTQYF
TRBV29-1,CSVEALDRQETQYF
TRBV7-9,CASTTPSLETQYF
TRBV7-2,CASSSGTSGGAIDTQYF
TRBV30,CAADRGLNQPQHF
TRBV18,CASSPNMDTEAFF
TRBV4-1,CASSPRDSSGNTIYF
TRBV7-6,CASSRDRGGTEAFF
TRBV7-2,CASSPHPLTEAFF
TRBV7-2,CASTPRTSEHEQFF
TRBV7-2,CASSLGQGTDTQYF
TRBV7-9,CASSLGEGSGANVLTF
TRBV20-1,CSARVRDGYTF
TRBV10-2,CASSATSGGVDTQYF
TRBV9,CASSVDPQETQYF
TRBV5-6,CASRKRAGETEAFF
TRBV7-8,CASSLEAGPYNEQFF
TRBV5-1,CASSLVGNQPQHF
TRBV5-5,CASIPGTGARGNTIYF
TRBV12-5,CASGLYGTSELFF